These 5 T cell receptor beta chains share one sample of origin, sequenced in a study of blood T cell repertoires in COVID-19. Using immunoSEQ multiplex PCR, the repertoire was profiled, and TCRdb retains in-frame clones only, with some absent. The data show about 260,000 clones, approximately 82% seen once. Specimen: peripheral blood. Every receptor here comes from a man aged 60 to 69 who had recovered from COVID-19.

This clone was recorded a few times. The chain joins TRBV6-6 to TRBJ2-7, with TRBD2 identical over 13 bases. This CDR3 comprises 17 residues. Germline CDR1 reads MNHNY; CDR2 reads SVGAGI (reference sequence). Trimming at V came to 6 bases and at J to 6 bases, leaving 14 bases not matched to a gene. CDR3 loop: CASRRRAGLAGEGEQYF. The CDR3 coding sequence is TGTGCCAGCAGACGACGAGCCGGACTAGCGGGGGAGGGCGAGCAGTACTTC.

The chain joins TRBV5-1 to TRBJ2-7; TRBD2 matches 9 bases. Germline V CDR1 and CDR2: SGHRS, YFSETQ. Germline trimming cut 0 bases from V and 6 bases from J; bases unmatched to any gene: 4. The CDR3 length is 14 residues. As DNA, the CDR3 is TGCGCCAGCAGCTTGGTTAGCGGGAGTGTCGAGCAGTACTTC. Translation gives CASSLVSGSVEQYF.

This clone appeared once. The chain uses TRBV5-6 and TRBJ1-2, with 7 bases that match TRBD1. V dropped 7 bases and J dropped 4; count of bases not matched to a gene: 1. CDR1 and CDR2 from the germline V gene are SGHDT and YYEEEE. The CDR3 runs 11 residues. Here the CDR3 reads CASGTVYGYTF. CDR3 bases: TGTGCCAGCGGGACAGTCTATGGCTACACCTTC.

The chain couples TRBV11-2 to TRBJ2-2; D may be TRBD2 (5 bases). CDR3 size: 14 residues. V was clipped by 5 bases and J by 6 bases, with 13 bases between them. Germline values: CDR1 SGHAT, CDR2 FQNNGV. The CDR3 DNA sequence: TGTGCCAGCAGCCAAGAACGGACTGCCGGGGAGCTGTTTTTT. Translating it yields CASSQERTAGELFF.

The rearrangement uses TRBV5-1 and TRBJ1-3; D ambiguous. The CDR3 covers 16 residues. V lost 0 bases, J lost 3 bases, and 13 bases lay in between. Germline CDR1 and CDR2: SGHRS and YFSETQ. CDR3 protein: CASSLAGNNYGNTIYF. CDR3 nucleotides: TGCGCCAGCAGCTTGGCCGGCAACAACTATGGAAACACCATATATTTT.